This record covers a single T cell receptor beta chain. With V trimmed by 3 bases and J by 7 bases, 7 bases remained unmatched. This CDR3 is built from 15 residues. The germline V gene has CDR1 PRHDT and CDR2 FYEKMQ (reference sequence). Sequencing was performed with immunoSEQ multiplex PCR; in TCRdb, only in-frame clones are kept and a portion is missing. The table has about 40,000 clones, around 93% seen once. These data come from a study of blood T cell repertoires in COVID-19. The sequencing input was peripheral blood. The gene calls are TRBV13 and TRBJ2-1; 9 bases line up with TRBD2. This sequence originates from a woman aged 25 to 39 in a cohort sampled during active COVID-19. CDR3 sequence reads: CASSFGSGSANEQFF. For the CDR3, the DNA is TGTGCCAGCAGCTTTGGTAGCGGGAGTGCAAATGAGCAGTTCTTC.